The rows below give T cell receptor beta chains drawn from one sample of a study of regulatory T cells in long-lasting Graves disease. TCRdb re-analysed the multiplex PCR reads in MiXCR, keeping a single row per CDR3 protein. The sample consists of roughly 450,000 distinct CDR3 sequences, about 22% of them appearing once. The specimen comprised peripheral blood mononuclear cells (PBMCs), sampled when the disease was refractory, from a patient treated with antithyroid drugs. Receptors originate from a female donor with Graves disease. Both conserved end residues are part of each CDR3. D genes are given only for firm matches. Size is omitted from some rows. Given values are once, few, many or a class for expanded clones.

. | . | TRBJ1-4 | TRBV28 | CASGGSREELFF | TGTGCCAGCGGGGGGTCTAGAGAGGAACTGTTTTTT
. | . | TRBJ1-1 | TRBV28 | CASRRSWPNTEAFF | TGTGCCAGCAGACGATCTTGGCCAAACACTGAAGCTTTCTTT
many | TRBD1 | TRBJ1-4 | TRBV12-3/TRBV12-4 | CASSSDRGHGEKLFF | TGTGCCAGCAGTTCCGACAGGGGGCACGGAGAAAAACTGTTTTTT
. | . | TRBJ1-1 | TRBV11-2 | CASSHLEGTEAFF | TGTGCCAGCAGCCACCTGGAGGGCACTGAAGCTTTCTTT
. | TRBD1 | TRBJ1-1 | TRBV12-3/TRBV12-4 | CASSPQGDATEAFF | TGTGCCAGCAGTCCCCAGGGGGATGCCACTGAAGCTTTCTTT
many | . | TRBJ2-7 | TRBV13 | CASRGPTPYEQYF | TGTGCCAGCAGGGGACCGACACCCTACGAGCAGTACTTC
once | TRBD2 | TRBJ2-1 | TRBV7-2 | CASSLALTSGGNEQFF | TGTGCCAGCAGCTTAGCGCTAACTAGCGGGGGGAATGAGCAGTTCTTC
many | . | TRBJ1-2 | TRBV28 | CASSPPGTRRSYGYTF | TGTGCCAGCAGCCCGCCGGGGACCAGGAGGTCCTATGGCTACACCTTC
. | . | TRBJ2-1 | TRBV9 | CASSVGIEGYNEQFF | TGTGCCAGCAGCGTAGGCATCGAGGGGTACAATGAGCAGTTCTTC
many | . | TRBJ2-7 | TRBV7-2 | CASEMGSGLDEQYF | TGTGCCAGCGAGATGGGGTCGGGATTGGACGAGCAGTACTTC
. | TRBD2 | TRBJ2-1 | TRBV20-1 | CSARSRGSSYNEQFF | TGCAGTGCTAGATCGCGGGGGAGCTCCTACAATGAGCAGTTCTTC
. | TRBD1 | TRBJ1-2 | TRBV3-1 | CASSQDPGGQGVSTF | TGTGCCAGCAGCCAAGATCCCGGGGGACAGGGGGTATCAACCTTC
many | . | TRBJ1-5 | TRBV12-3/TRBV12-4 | CASTGGAEGQPQHF | TGTGCCAGCACCGGGGGGGCCGAGGGTCAGCCCCAGCATTTT
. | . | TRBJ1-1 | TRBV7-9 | CASSLIALNTEAFF | TGTGCCAGCAGCCTTATCGCCCTGAACACTGAAGCTTTCTTT
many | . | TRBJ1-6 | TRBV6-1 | CASSENRAASPLHF | TGTGCCAGCAGTGAAAACAGGGCTGCTTCACCCCTCCACTTT
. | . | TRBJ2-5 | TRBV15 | CATSRLGAAIGETQYF | TGTGCCACCAGCAGACTTGGGGCCGCGATAGGAGAGACCCAGTACTTC
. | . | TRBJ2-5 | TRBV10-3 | CAISESWGGRTEAQYF | TGTGCCATCAGTGAGTCTTGGGGTGGGAGGACGGAGGCCCAGTACTTC
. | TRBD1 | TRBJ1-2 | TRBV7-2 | CASSLGEQGENPGYTF | TGTGCCAGCAGCTTAGGGGAACAGGGGGAGAATCCGGGCTACACCTTC
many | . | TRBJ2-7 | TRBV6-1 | CASGGTFRSYEQYF | TGTGCCAGTGGGGGGACTTTCCGTTCCTACGAGCAGTACTTC
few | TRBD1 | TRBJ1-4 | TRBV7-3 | CASSLFGRTGNNEKLFF | TGTGCCAGCAGCTTATTTGGACGGACAGGGAATAATGAAAAACTGTTTTTT
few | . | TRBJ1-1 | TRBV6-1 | CASRMGGVTEAFF | TGTGCCAGCAGGATGGGAGGAGTCACTGAAGCTTTCTTT
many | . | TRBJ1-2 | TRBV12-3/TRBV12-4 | CASSHGTILDGYTF | TGTGCCAGCAGTCACGGGACCATCTTGGATGGCTACACCTTC
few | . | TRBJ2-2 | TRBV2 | CASSEQPNTGELFF | TGTGCCAGCAGTGAACAACCGAACACCGGGGAGCTGTTTTTT
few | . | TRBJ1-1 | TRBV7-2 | CASSLAIRDTEAFF | TGTGCCAGCAGCTTAGCTATCAGGGACACCGAAGCTTTCTTT
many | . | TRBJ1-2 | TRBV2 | CASSETDYGYTF | TGTGCCAGCAGTGAGACAGACTATGGCTACACCTTC
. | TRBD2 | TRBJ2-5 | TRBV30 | CASTSGQETQYF | TGTGCCAGTACTAGCGGGCAAGAGACCCAGTACTTC
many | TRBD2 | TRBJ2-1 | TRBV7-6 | CASSTQEAGGGNEQFF | TGTGCCAGCAGCACTCAGGAAGCGGGAGGAGGCAATGAGCAGTTCTTC
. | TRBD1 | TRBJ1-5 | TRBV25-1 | CASSESGRGPEHSNQSQHF | TGTGCCAGCAGTGAATCGGGCAGGGGGCCCGAGCATAGCAATCAGTCCCAGCATTTT
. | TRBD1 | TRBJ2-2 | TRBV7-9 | CASSLRTGPLFF | TGTGCCAGCAGCCTTCGGACAGGGCCGCTGTTTTTT
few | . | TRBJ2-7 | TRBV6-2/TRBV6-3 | CASSPHHPQGYFSYEQYF | TGTGCCAGCAGTCCCCACCACCCACAGGGCTATTTCTCCTACGAGCAGTACTTC
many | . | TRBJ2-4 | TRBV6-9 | CASSYPGRRGTRDGKNIQYF | TGTGCCAGCAGTTACCCTGGGCGAAGGGGGACAAGAGACGGCAAAAACATTCAGTACTTC
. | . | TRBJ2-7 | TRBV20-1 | CSASLSSNEQYF | TGCAGTGCTAGCCTCTCGAGCAACGAGCAGTACTTC
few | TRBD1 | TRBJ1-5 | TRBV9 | CASSATGRQPQHF | TGTGCCAGCAGCGCGACAGGGAGGCAGCCCCAGCATTTT
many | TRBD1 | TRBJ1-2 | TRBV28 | CASRTGGRGYTF | TGTGCCAGCAGGACAGGGGGACGTGGCTACACCTTC
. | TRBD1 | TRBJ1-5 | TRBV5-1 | CASSLWPGGLSNQPQHF | TGCGCCAGCAGCTTGTGGCCAGGGGGCCTAAGCAATCAGCCCCAGCATTTT
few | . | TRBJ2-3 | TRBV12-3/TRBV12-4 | CASSLRARILDTQYF | TGTGCCAGCAGTTTACGCGCCCGCATCCTCGATACGCAGTATTTT
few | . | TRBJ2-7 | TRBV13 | CASSLHLSSYEQYF | TGTGCCAGCAGCTTACACCTTAGCTCCTACGAGCAGTACTTC
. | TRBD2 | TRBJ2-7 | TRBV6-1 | CASRLAGITYEQYF | TGTGCCAGCAGGCTAGCGGGGATTACCTACGAGCAGTACTTC